This entry concerns a single T cell receptor beta chain. This entry is derived from a study of blood T cell repertoires in COVID-19. Across the whole study: COVID-19 samples from acute and convalescent phases originated in the United States, Italy and Spain.

The repertoire was sequenced with immunoSEQ multiplex PCR; TCRdb's copy has only in-frame clones and lacks some. Of more than 65,000 clones in the sample, more than 75% were seen once. The source material was peripheral blood. The clonotype comes from a woman older than 75 with active or convalescent COVID-19.

The chain's CDR3 is CASSHGLGTQYF. In nucleotides, the CDR3 is TGTGCCAGCAGCCATGGCCTTGGGACCCAGTACTTC. The chain recombines TRBV3-1 (or the pseudogene TRBV3-2) with TRBJ2-5, with D unresolved. Germline V gene sequence: CDR1 LGHDT, CDR2 YNNKEL (reference sequence). The CDR3 totals 12 residues. The ends were cut back, 3 bases at V and 7 bases at J, with 9 bases in the middle.